The 28 T cell receptor beta chains reported below all come from one sample, sequenced in a study of blood T cell repertoires in COVID-19. Sequenced by immunoSEQ multiplex PCR; TCRdb stores in-frame clones only, minus some. In the table there are under 250,000 clones, 80% to 90% of which are singletons. The specimen was peripheral blood. Every receptor here comes from a man in his 60s with acute or convalescent COVID-19.

This chain uses TRBV5-4 with TRBJ2-2; 9 bases line up with TRBD1. The CDR3 sequence is 15 residues long. The V gene end was trimmed by 7 bases and the J gene end by 4 bases; junction bases not matched to a gene: 8. CDR1 and CDR2 (germline): SGHNT, YYREEE (reference sequence). CDR3 DNA: TGTGCCAGCGACGACAGGGGGGGCCTCACCGGGGAGCTGTTTTTT. Translation: CASDDRGGLTGELFF.

This clone appeared once. The chain has TRBV14 and TRBJ2-3; D perhaps matches TRBD2 (5 bases). Germline V lookup: CDR1 SGHDN, CDR2 FVKESK. The V gene lost 1 base and the J gene lost 2 bases, with 13 bases spanning the gap. This CDR3 has 16 amino acids. In nucleotides, the CDR3 is TGTGCCAGCAGCCAAGTGATTAGCGCCCTCACAGATACGCAGTATTTT. This gives the protein CASSQVISALTDTQYF.

CDR3 sequence: CASSFLGSRSDTQYF. CDR3 DNA sequence: TGTGCCAGCAGTTTCCTCGGGAGCAGGTCAGATACGCAGTATTTT. This chain connects TRBV27 to TRBJ2-3; D is possibly TRBD2 (6 bases). Trimming shortened V by 3 bases and J by 4 bases, and 14 bases separated the two germline ends. The CDR3 is 15 amino acids. CDR1 and CDR2 from the germline V gene are MNHEY and SMNVEV (reference sequence).

This chain joins TRBV6-6 and TRBJ2-7; 7 nucleotides line up with TRBD2. V lost 0 bases, J lost 3 bases, and 8 bases stayed unmatched. Germline V gene lookup returns CDR1 MNHNY and CDR2 SVGAGI (reference sequence). The CDR3 consists of 16 residues. The CDR3: CASSYSAPWEGYEQYF. The CDR3 nucleotides read TGTGCCAGCAGTTACTCCGCACCCTGGGAGGGCTACGAGCAGTACTTC.

This clone was recorded a few times. The V gene is TRBV5-1, the J gene TRBJ2-1; weak D call: TRBD1 (6 bases). This CDR3 has 14 amino acids. In germline, CDR1 is SGHRS, CDR2 YFSETQ. The V gene lost 4 bases and the J gene lost 1 base, with 9 bases spanning the gap. CDR3 sequence (DNA): TGCGCCAGCAGCCTACAGGGTTCCTACAATGAGCAGTTCTTC. This translates into CASSLQGSYNEQFF.

V usage is TRBV9 and J usage is TRBJ2-6, with D possibly matching TRBD1 (6 bases). The CDR3 is made up of 21 amino acids. CDR1 is SGDLS and CDR2 is YYNGEE in the germline V gene. V was trimmed by 4 bases and J by 2 bases, leaving 28 bases between them. CDR3 in DNA: TGTGCCAGCAGCCCCAACCCCCGAACGGGTGTTGGGGGCCCTGGGGCCAACGTCCTGACTTTC. This gives the protein CASSPNPRTGVGGPGANVLTF.

The chain carries TRBV24-1 and TRBJ2-3, with 8 bases lining up with TRBD2. The CDR3 is made up of 17 amino acids. Germline loops: CDR1 KGHDR, CDR2 SFDVKD. With 4 bases clipped from V and 3 bases from J, the junction kept 11 bases outside the gene matches. The CDR3 is CATSEPPRGVATDTQYF. The CDR3, as DNA: TGTGCCACCAGTGAACCACCGCGGGGGGTAGCGACAGATACGCAGTATTTT.

The genes are TRBV5-4 and TRBJ1-4, with D possibly TRBD1 on 6 matching bases. The CDR3 length is 13 residues. CDR1 SGHNT and CDR2 YYREEE come from the germline V gene (reference sequence). Trimming removed 5 bases from V and 5 bases from J, with 10 bases in between. CDR3 DNA: TGTGCCAGCAGAGGGACACAAAATGAAAAACTGTTTTTT. This codes for CASRGTQNEKLFF. Full variable domain (remainder filled in from reference TRBV5-4 and TRBJ1-4): ETGVTQSPTHLIKTRGQQVTLRCSSQSGHNTVSWYQQALGQGPQFIFQYYREEENGRGNFPPRFSGLQFPNYSSELNVNALELDDSALYLCASRGTQNEKLFFGSGTQLSVL.

The chain uses TRBV9 and TRBJ2-6; D unclear. Germline V lookup: CDR1 SGDLS, CDR2 YYNGEE. This CDR3 contains 16 residues. V lost 7 bases and J lost 0, with 14 bases in between. For the CDR3, the DNA is TGTGCCAGCGGCCTGACTCTCTCCTCTGGGGCCAACGTCCTGACTTTC. Translation: CASGLTLSSGANVLTF.

There are a few counts of this clone. This chain links TRBV30 with TRBJ1-3; D unresolved. The CDR3 has 16 amino acids. Trimming removed 2 bases at V and 0 bases at J, with 14 bases between. CDR1 and CDR2 from the germline V gene are GTSNPN and SVGIG (reference sequence). The DNA of the CDR3 is TGTGCCTGGAGTACTAATTCGATCCGCTCTGGAAACACCATATATTTT. Its translation: CAWSTNSIRSGNTIYF.

This clone was counted only a few times. The chain carries TRBV11-3 and TRBJ2-7; unclear D gene. There are 11 residues in the CDR3. Germline CDR1 SGHNT, CDR2 YENEEA. V was shortened by 5 bases and J by 3 bases, with 5 bases between the two germline ends. CDR3 nucleotide sequence: TGTGCCAGCAGCGCCGGCTACGAGCAGTACTTC. Amino acid sequence: CASSAGYEQYF. Full variable domain (rest looked up from reference TRBV11-3 and TRBJ2-7): EAGVVQSPRYKIIEKKQPVAFWCNPISGHNTLYWYLQNLGQGPELLIRYENEEAVDDSQLPKDRFSAERLKGVDSTLKIQPAELGDSAVYLCASSAGYEQYFGPGTRLTVT.

This clone showed up just a few times. This sequence joins TRBV7-9 and TRBJ1-3; D is perhaps TRBD1 (6 bases). The germline V gene has CDR1 SEHNR and CDR2 FQNEAQ (reference sequence). Trimming shortened V by 1 base and J by 4 bases, and 11 bases separated the two germline ends. The length of the CDR3 is 15 residues. The CDR3 sequence is CASSLEGTPGNTIYF. CDR3 in DNA: TGTGCCAGCAGCTTAGAGGGGACACCAGGAAACACCATATATTTT.

This clone came up once. The chain employs TRBV25-1 and TRBJ1-1; TRBD1 matches at 10 bases. Germline CDR1 and CDR2: MGHDK and SYGVNS. The CDR3 covers 16 residues. J gave up 3 bases and V 1 base, and 5 bases lay outside the gene matches. CDR3 in amino acids: CASSESGQGRYTEAFF. The CDR3 DNA sequence: TGTGCCAGCAGTGAATCGGGACAGGGGAGATACACTGAAGCTTTCTTT.

This sequence joins TRBV25-1 and TRBJ1-2, with unresolved D. CDR1 is MGHDK, CDR2 SYGVNS, per germline. V lost 3 bases and J 8 bases, leaving 7 bases between the germline ends. The CDR3 runs 11 residues. The CDR3 DNA sequence: TGTGCCAGCAGTGAGGGGAGAGGCTACACCTTC. Amino acids: CASSEGRGYTF.

This clone showed up just a few times. This sequence joins TRBV4-1 and TRBJ1-2; 9 positions match TRBD1. Germline CDR1 is MGHRA and CDR2 is YSYEKL. The V gene end was trimmed by 1 base and the J gene end by 4 bases; junction bases not matched to a gene: 4. This CDR3 has 15 residues. CDR3 bases: TGCGCCAGCAGCCAAGTCGACAGGGGGATCTATGGCTACACCTTC. It codes for CASSQVDRGIYGYTF.

The gene calls are TRBV7-2 and TRBJ1-2; TRBD1 aligns across 7 bases. Germline V gives CDR1 SGHTA, CDR2 FQGNSA. Trimming at V came to 0 bases and at J to 3 bases, leaving 7 bases not matched to a gene. This CDR3 region has 16 residues. In DNA form, the CDR3 reads TGTGCCAGCAGCTTAGCGGATACGGGACAGCACTATGGCTACACCTTC. Its translation: CASSLADTGQHYGYTF.

This chain joins TRBV5-1 and TRBJ1-5; 9 nucleotides match TRBD1. There are 15 residues in the CDR3. V lost 4 bases and J lost 5; bases outside the gene matches: 7. Germline lookup yields CDR1 SGHRS and CDR2 YFSETQ. The CDR3 here is CASSEQGARYQPQHF. The CDR3 DNA reads TGCGCCAGCAGCGAACAGGGGGCGCGGTATCAGCCCCAGCATTTT.

The chain has TRBV28 and TRBJ2-1, with D possibly TRBD2 on 5 matching bases. The V gene's germline CDR1 is MDHEN and CDR2 SYDVKM. This CDR3 has 14 amino acids. V was pared by 3 bases and J by 6 bases, with 12 bases between. CDR3 amino acids: CASSFSGRGNEQFF. The CDR3 nucleotides read TGTGCCAGCAGTTTTTCGGGTCGGGGCAATGAGCAGTTCTTC.

The gene calls are TRBV28 and TRBJ1-1; no clear D. The CDR3 totals 16 residues. Germline CDR1 reads MDHEN; CDR2 reads SYDVKM. Trimming left V 8 bases short and J 4 bases short, with 23 bases between. The CDR3 DNA is TGTGCCAGCCCCCCTAGCGGGGTACCTTTGGGCACTGAAGCTTTCTTT. This gives the protein CASPPSGVPLGTEAFF.

V usage is TRBV11-1 and J usage is TRBJ2-7; possible D gene TRBD2, 6 bases. Per the germline V gene, CDR1 is SGHAT and CDR2 is FQDESV (reference sequence). The CDR3 totals 14 residues. V was trimmed by 4 bases and J by 5 bases, leaving 15 bases between them. Here the CDR3 DNA reads TGTGCCAGCAGCTCGGTGGAGGGGAACGACGAGCAGTACTTC. Translation gives CASSSVEGNDEQYF.

The CDR3 is CASSLLGRGGEKLFF. As DNA, the CDR3 is TGTGCCAGCAGCTTATTGGGCAGGGGTGGAGAAAAACTGTTTTTT. V is TRBV11-3 and J is TRBJ1-4; weak D call: TRBD1 (6 bases). The CDR3 consists of 15 residues. Germline values: CDR1 SGHNT, CDR2 YENEEA. The V gene lost 2 bases and the J gene lost 8 bases, with 15 bases spanning the gap.

This clone appeared a single time. This chain links TRBV12-3 or TRBV12-4 with TRBJ1-3; a weak D match, TRBD1 (5 bases). The CDR3 is made up of 11 amino acids. With 6 bases removed from V and 9 bases from J, the gap between germline ends came to 9 bases. The DNA of the CDR3 is TGTGCCAGCAGCCTGGGGGGCACCATATATTTT. It encodes CASSLGGTIYF.

The J gene is TRBJ1-5, the V gene TRBV3-1 (or the pseudogene TRBV3-2); D not certain. CDR3 length equals 13 residues. Trimming removed 1 base from V and 5 bases from J, with 6 bases in between. The germline CDR1 and CDR2 sequences are LGHDT and YNNKEL (reference sequence). The CDR3 DNA sequence: TGTGCCAGCAGCCAAGGGACTTATCAGCCCCAGCATTTT. Residues: CASSQGTYQPQHF.

J is TRBJ1-3 and V is TRBV7-2; no clear D. CDR3 length equals 14 residues. Germline V lookup: CDR1 SGHTA, CDR2 FQGNSA. Trimming left V 1 base short and J 4 bases short, with 8 bases between. Here the CDR3 DNA reads TGTGCCAGCAGCTTAGGGACGGGAGGAAACACCATATATTTT. Protein: CASSLGTGGNTIYF.

This rearrangement joins TRBV19 to TRBJ2-2; 9 bases align to TRBD1. V trimming: 7 bases; J trimming: 9 bases; junction bases outside the gene matches: 6. Looked up from germline, CDR1 is LNHDA and CDR2 is SQIVND (reference sequence). The CDR3 covers 13 residues. CDR3 bases: TGTGCCAGTAAGGGACAGGGAGAGTGGGAGCTGTTTTTT. Amino acid sequence: CASKGQGEWELFF. The variable domain in full, completed from reference TRBV19 and TRBJ2-2, reads DGGITQSPKYLFRKEGQNVTLSCEQNLNHDAMYWYRQDPGQGLRLIYYSQIVNDFQKGDIAEGYSVSREKKESFPLTVTSAQKNPTAFYLCASKGQGEWELFFGEGSRLTVL.

This sequence joins TRBV5-1 and TRBJ2-3; TRBD2 matches at 10 bases. The junction had 5 bases not matched to a gene; V was cut back by 4 bases and J by 0 bases. The CDR3 has 16 residues. In germline, CDR1 is SGHRS, CDR2 YFSETQ. CDR3 DNA: TGCGCCAGCAGCCAGGAGACTAGCGGGAGCACAGATACGCAGTATTTT. It codes for CASSQETSGSTDTQYF. Filled out from reference TRBV5-1 and TRBJ2-3, the complete variable domain reads KAGVTQTPRYLIKTRGQQVTLSCSPISGHRSVSWYQQTPGQGLQFLFEYFSETQRNKGNFPGRFSGRQFSNSRSEMNVSTLELGDSALYLCASSQETSGSTDTQYFGPGTRLTVL.

V gene TRBV6-1 combines with J gene TRBJ2-7; D is perhaps TRBD2 (7 bases). In germline, CDR1 is MNHNS, CDR2 SASEGT. Trimming left V 4 bases short and J 1 base short, with 20 bases between. The CDR3 totals 17 residues. CDR3 in DNA: TGTGCCAGCAGTGGGCCCCGGGGGGCAAGTTCGTCCTACGAGCAGTACTTC. It codes for CASSGPRGASSSYEQYF.

The chain links TRBV28 to TRBJ1-2; the D is unclear. CDR3 size: 11 residues. Per the germline V gene, CDR1 is MDHEN and CDR2 is SYDVKM. Trimming left V 6 bases short and J 1 base short, with 3 bases between. This chain's CDR3 is CASSVNYGYTF. Written as DNA, the CDR3 is TGTGCCAGCAGCGTTAACTATGGCTACACCTTC.